This is a list of T cell receptor beta chains from one sample in a study of blood T cell repertoires in COVID-19. The assay was immunoSEQ multiplex PCR, and TCRdb's table has in-frame clones only and misses some. The repertoire holds under 250,000 clones, with roughly 90% as singletons. Specimen: peripheral blood. Receptors were obtained from a woman aged 40 to 50 with acute or convalescent COVID-19. Both conserved end residues are part of each CDR3. A D gene is named only where the DNA matches it firmly.

j_call: TRBJ2-2; v_call: TRBV24-1; d_call: NA; cdr3_length: 13; cdr3_aa: CATSDRVTGELFF
j_call: TRBJ1-1; v_call: TRBV3-1/TRBV3-2; d_call: TRBD1; cdr3_length: 19; cdr3_aa: CASSQATGGGFSMNTEAFF
j_call: TRBJ1-6; v_call: TRBV3-1/TRBV3-2; d_call: NA; cdr3_length: 14; cdr3_aa: CASSQVETNSPLHF
j_call: TRBJ2-1; v_call: TRBV6-6; d_call: TRBD2; cdr3_length: 15; cdr3_aa: CASSYGTSGRNEQFF
j_call: TRBJ1-2; v_call: TRBV4-2; d_call: TRBD1; cdr3_length: 16; cdr3_aa: CASSQGWIQGAGGYTF
j_call: TRBJ1-1; v_call: TRBV29-1; d_call: NA; cdr3_length: 13; cdr3_aa: CSVVGAANTEAFF
j_call: TRBJ1-1; v_call: TRBV19; d_call: NA; cdr3_length: 15; cdr3_aa: CASSIGYRASTEAFF
j_call: TRBJ1-4; v_call: TRBV29-1; d_call: NA; cdr3_length: 13; cdr3_aa: CSATTGLDEKLFF
j_call: TRBJ1-2; v_call: TRBV9; d_call: NA; cdr3_length: 12; cdr3_aa: CASRGGRNGYTF
j_call: TRBJ2-1; v_call: TRBV27; d_call: TRBD2; cdr3_length: 16; cdr3_aa: CASSLSLAGGYNEQFF
j_call: TRBJ2-3; v_call: TRBV11-3; d_call: TRBD1; cdr3_length: 17; cdr3_aa: CASSLAGWDRSTDTQYF
j_call: TRBJ1-2; v_call: TRBV3-1/TRBV3-2; d_call: NA; cdr3_length: 14; cdr3_aa: CASSPDSYPYGYTF
j_call: TRBJ2-1; v_call: TRBV7-9; d_call: TRBD2; cdr3_length: 17; cdr3_aa: CASSLDLTSGEYNEQFF
j_call: TRBJ2-1; v_call: TRBV19; d_call: TRBD2; cdr3_length: 14; cdr3_aa: CASSRGVSYNEQFF
j_call: TRBJ1-6; v_call: TRBV27; d_call: NA; cdr3_length: 13; cdr3_aa: CASSLSVSSSLHF
j_call: TRBJ1-3; v_call: TRBV10-1; d_call: NA; cdr3_length: 17; cdr3_aa: CASSDQRPGASGNTIYF
j_call: TRBJ2-2; v_call: TRBV3-1/TRBV3-2; d_call: NA; cdr3_length: 15; cdr3_aa: CASSPGLANTGELFF
j_call: TRBJ2-5; v_call: TRBV24-1; d_call: TRBD2; cdr3_length: 14; cdr3_aa: CATSDFSGVETQYF
j_call: TRBJ1-2; v_call: TRBV18; d_call: NA; cdr3_length: 15; cdr3_aa: CASSQGAGANYGYTF
j_call: TRBJ2-5; v_call: TRBV11-2; d_call: NA; cdr3_length: 17; cdr3_aa: CASSSPRPGALQETQYF
j_call: TRBJ1-1; v_call: TRBV19; d_call: NA; cdr3_length: 15; cdr3_aa: CASTSQGRRNTEAFF
j_call: TRBJ1-2; v_call: TRBV5-4; d_call: NA; cdr3_length: 13; cdr3_aa: CASSLRGNYGYTF
j_call: TRBJ1-6; v_call: TRBV7-8; d_call: NA; cdr3_length: 16; cdr3_aa: CASSGDKIGYNSPLHF
j_call: TRBJ2-5; v_call: TRBV10-3; d_call: TRBD2; cdr3_length: 13; cdr3_aa: CAISLRGVETQYF
j_call: TRBJ1-2; v_call: TRBV27; d_call: TRBD1; cdr3_length: 14; cdr3_aa: CASSVRTGYYGYTF
j_call: TRBJ2-2; v_call: TRBV5-4; d_call: NA; cdr3_length: 15; cdr3_aa: CASSGWGRGTGELFF
j_call: TRBJ1-2; v_call: TRBV6-6; d_call: NA; cdr3_length: 12; cdr3_aa: CASYDSIYGYTF
j_call: TRBJ1-2; v_call: TRBV12-3/TRBV12-4; d_call: NA; cdr3_length: 13; cdr3_aa: CASSLEDIYGYTF
j_call: TRBJ2-5; v_call: TRBV5-1; d_call: TRBD1; cdr3_length: 15; cdr3_aa: CASSWGQGTGETQYF
j_call: TRBJ1-1; v_call: TRBV9; d_call: NA; cdr3_length: 13; cdr3_aa: CASSVVQDTEAFF
j_call: TRBJ1-1; v_call: TRBV19; d_call: NA; cdr3_length: 14; cdr3_aa: CASSSGRVNTEAFF
j_call: TRBJ1-2; v_call: TRBV6-4; d_call: NA; cdr3_length: 15; cdr3_aa: CASSERPSGDYGYTF
j_call: TRBJ2-1; v_call: TRBV7-3; d_call: NA; cdr3_length: 12; cdr3_aa: CASSQVDNEQFF
j_call: TRBJ2-4; v_call: TRBV9; d_call: TRBD2; cdr3_length: 15; cdr3_aa: CASSVEAGGKNIQYF
j_call: TRBJ1-6; v_call: TRBV6-1; d_call: NA; cdr3_length: 16; cdr3_aa: CASSERLQGWNSPLHF
j_call: TRBJ1-2; v_call: TRBV11-2; d_call: NA; cdr3_length: 14; cdr3_aa: CASSLNSLLYGYTF
j_call: TRBJ1-1; v_call: TRBV27; d_call: TRBD1; cdr3_length: 14; cdr3_aa: CASSLDRGSTEAFF
j_call: TRBJ1-1; v_call: TRBV19; d_call: TRBD1; cdr3_length: 17; cdr3_aa: CASSMGDTTGPNTEAFF
j_call: TRBJ2-5; v_call: TRBV20-1; d_call: NA; cdr3_length: 13; cdr3_aa: CSASKARQETQYF
j_call: TRBJ2-5; v_call: TRBV19; d_call: NA; cdr3_length: 13; cdr3_aa: CASLVPGGETQYF
j_call: TRBJ1-3; v_call: TRBV9; d_call: NA; cdr3_length: 15; cdr3_aa: CASTSTGGSGNTIYF
j_call: TRBJ1-1; v_call: TRBV3-1/TRBV3-2; d_call: NA; cdr3_length: 15; cdr3_aa: CASSQEYVRRTEAFF
j_call: TRBJ1-1; v_call: TRBV12-3/TRBV12-4; d_call: TRBD1; cdr3_length: 13; cdr3_aa: CASSPDTGVEAFF
j_call: TRBJ1-2; v_call: TRBV6-1; d_call: NA; cdr3_length: 15; cdr3_aa: CASTINGPREYGYTF
j_call: TRBJ2-3; v_call: TRBV11-2; d_call: NA; cdr3_length: 16; cdr3_aa: CASSFTGNLGADTQYF
j_call: TRBJ1-1; v_call: TRBV27; d_call: NA; cdr3_length: 14; cdr3_aa: CATQLAGSKSEAFF
j_call: TRBJ1-1; v_call: TRBV29-1; d_call: NA; cdr3_length: 14; cdr3_aa: CSVATGTSNTEAFF
j_call: TRBJ1-5; v_call: TRBV12-3/TRBV12-4; d_call: NA; cdr3_length: 12; cdr3_aa: CASSGSNQPQHF
j_call: TRBJ1-2; v_call: TRBV24-1; d_call: NA; cdr3_length: 13; cdr3_aa: CATSMGGNYGYTF